Listed below are T cell receptor beta chains from one sample, sequenced in a study of CD8 T cells in ankylosing spondylitis. TCRdb itself ran the 5' RACE reads through MiXCR, one entry per CDR3 protein. The sample includes approximately 40,000 distinct CDR3 sequences, 6% of them seen just once. The specimen sequenced was blood, either unsorted or a sorted T cell fraction (not recorded which). Source of these receptors: a male donor with ankylosing spondylitis or in good health (not recorded which). Each CDR3 is given with its conserved first and last residue. Each record gives: J gene, V gene, clone size, D gene, CDR3 protein, CDR3 DNA. D genes are given only for firm matches. Sizes are listed as how often the clone was seen (once, few, many) or a class if it is expanded.

j_call: TRBJ2-5
v_call: TRBV15
clone_size: many
d_call: TRBD2
cdr3_aa: CATSRDLGGSETQYF
cdr3_nt: TGTGCCACCAGCAGAGATTTGGGGGGGAGCGAGACCCAGTACTTC

j_call: TRBJ1-2
v_call: TRBV6-2/TRBV6-3
clone_size: many
d_call: -
cdr3_aa: CASTESGTSYGYTF
cdr3_nt: TGTGCCAGCACTGAAAGCGGGACATCGTATGGCTACACCTTC

j_call: TRBJ2-1
v_call: TRBV7-9
clone_size: many
d_call: -
cdr3_aa: CASSLEPGADNEQFF
cdr3_nt: TGTGCCAGCAGCTTAGAACCAGGGGCAGACAATGAGCAGTTCTTC

j_call: TRBJ1-6
v_call: TRBV25-1
clone_size: many
d_call: -
cdr3_aa: CASSDRVVNSNDSPLHF
cdr3_nt: TGTGCCAGCAGTGATAGGGTAGTGAACAGTAACGATTCACCCCTCCACTTT

j_call: TRBJ1-2
v_call: TRBV12-3/TRBV12-4
clone_size: many
d_call: TRBD1
cdr3_aa: CASSLGTGDGYTF
cdr3_nt: TGTGCCAGCAGTTTAGGGACAGGGGATGGCTACACCTTC

j_call: TRBJ1-5
v_call: TRBV10-2
clone_size: many
d_call: -
cdr3_aa: CASSAGADQPQHF
cdr3_nt: TGCGCCAGCAGCGCGGGAGCAGATCAGCCCCAGCATTTT

j_call: TRBJ1-2
v_call: TRBV25-1
clone_size: many
d_call: -
cdr3_aa: CASSPGLRSASGYTF
cdr3_nt: TGTGCCAGCAGCCCGGGACTACGATCCGCTTCTGGCTACACCTTC

j_call: TRBJ2-2
v_call: TRBV5-1
clone_size: many
d_call: TRBD1
cdr3_aa: CASSTQGQGNTGELFF
cdr3_nt: TGCGCCAGCAGCACCCAAGGACAGGGCAACACCGGGGAGCTGTTTTTT

j_call: TRBJ2-7
v_call: TRBV23-1
clone_size: many
d_call: -
cdr3_aa: CASSQPAGHRLGLSYEQYF
cdr3_nt: TGCGCCAGCAGTCAACCTGCGGGCCACCGCCTCGGTCTCTCCTACGAGCAGTACTTC

j_call: TRBJ2-3
v_call: TRBV12-3/TRBV12-4
clone_size: medium-sized
d_call: TRBD2
cdr3_aa: CASRDGTTSQYF
cdr3_nt: TGTGCCAGCAGAGATGGGACTACATCCCAGTATTTT

j_call: TRBJ2-3
v_call: TRBV19
clone_size: many
d_call: TRBD1
cdr3_aa: CASRPGGAGTDTQYF
cdr3_nt: TGTGCCAGTCGTCCAGGGGGCGCAGGCACAGATACGCAGTATTTT

j_call: TRBJ2-3
v_call: TRBV12-3/TRBV12-4
clone_size: many
d_call: -
cdr3_aa: CASSLFGTDTQYF
cdr3_nt: TGTGCCAGCAGTTTATTTGGCACAGATACGCAGTATTTT

j_call: TRBJ2-7
v_call: TRBV7-9
clone_size: many
d_call: -
cdr3_aa: CASSNPVEALF
cdr3_nt: TGTGCCAGCAGTAATCCCGTGGAGGCTCTCTTC

j_call: TRBJ2-3
v_call: TRBV20-1
clone_size: many
d_call: TRBD2
cdr3_aa: CSAVLLAGSTDTQYF
cdr3_nt: TGCAGTGCCGTTCTCTTAGCGGGGAGCACAGATACGCAGTATTTT